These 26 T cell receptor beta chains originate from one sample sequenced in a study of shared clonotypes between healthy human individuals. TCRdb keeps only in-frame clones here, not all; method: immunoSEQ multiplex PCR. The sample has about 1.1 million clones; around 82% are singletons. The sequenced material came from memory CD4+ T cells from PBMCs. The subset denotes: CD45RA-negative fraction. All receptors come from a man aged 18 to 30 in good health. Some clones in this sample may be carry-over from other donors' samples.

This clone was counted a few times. CDR3 protein: CASCGQGPYEQYF. Written as DNA, the CDR3 is TGTGCCAGCTGCGGACAGGGACCCTACGAGCAGTACTTC. The chain is built from TRBV2 and TRBJ2-7; 8 bases are shared with TRBD1. Germline V gives CDR1 SNHLY, CDR2 FYNNEI. The CDR3 consists of 13 residues. Trimming took 8 bases from V and 2 from J; bases not matched to a gene: 5.

DNA for the CDR3: TGCGCCAGCAGCAACGACAGGGTTTATGGCTACACCTTC. Translation gives CASSNDRVYGYTF. This chain uses TRBV5-1 with TRBJ1-2; 7 positions agree with TRBD1. V trimming: 4 bases; J trimming: 5 bases; junction bases outside the gene matches: 5. Germline loops: CDR1 SGHRS, CDR2 YFSETQ. The CDR3 has 13 residues.

The CDR3 region is CASSVQAFTLHEQYF. CDR3 DNA: TGTGCCAGCAGCGTGCAGGCCTTTACCCTCCACGAGCAGTACTTC. The chain employs TRBV9 and TRBJ2-5, with D hard to call. The DNA end is more similar to TRBJ2-7, so the J call may be wrong. The CDR3 extends over 15 amino acids. Germline V gives CDR1 SGDLS, CDR2 YYNGEE.

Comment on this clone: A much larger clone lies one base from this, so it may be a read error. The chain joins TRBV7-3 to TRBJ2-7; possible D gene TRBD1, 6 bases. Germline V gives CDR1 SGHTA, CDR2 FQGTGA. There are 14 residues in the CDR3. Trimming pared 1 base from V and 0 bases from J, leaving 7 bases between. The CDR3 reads CASSLRDNSYEQYF. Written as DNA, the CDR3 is TGTGCCAGCAGCTTAAGGGACAACTCCTACGAGCAGTACTTC.

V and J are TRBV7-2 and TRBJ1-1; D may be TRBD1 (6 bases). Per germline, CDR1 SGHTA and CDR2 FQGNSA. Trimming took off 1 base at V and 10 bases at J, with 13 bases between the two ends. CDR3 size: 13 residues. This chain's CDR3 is CASSLVQGWGAFF. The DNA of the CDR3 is TGTGCCAGCAGCTTAGTTCAGGGGTGGGGAGCTTTCTTT.

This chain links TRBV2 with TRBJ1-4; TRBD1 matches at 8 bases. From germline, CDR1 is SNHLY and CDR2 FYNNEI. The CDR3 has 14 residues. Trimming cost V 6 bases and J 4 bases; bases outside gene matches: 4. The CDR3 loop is CASRTQGVNEKLFF. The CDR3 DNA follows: TGTGCCAGCAGGACACAGGGGGTTAATGAAAAACTGTTTTTT.

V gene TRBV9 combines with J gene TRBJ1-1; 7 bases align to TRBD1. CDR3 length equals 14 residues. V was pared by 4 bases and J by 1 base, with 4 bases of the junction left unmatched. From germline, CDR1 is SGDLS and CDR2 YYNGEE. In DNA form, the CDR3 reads TGTGCCAGCAGCACGACAGGGACGAACACTGAAGCTTTCTTT. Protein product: CASSTTGTNTEAFF.

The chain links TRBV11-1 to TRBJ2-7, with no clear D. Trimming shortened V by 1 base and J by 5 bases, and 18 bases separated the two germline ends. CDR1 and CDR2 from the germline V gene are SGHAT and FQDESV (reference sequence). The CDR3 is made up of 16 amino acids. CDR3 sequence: CASSLEGRPGIDEQYF. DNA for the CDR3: TGTGCCAGCAGCTTAGAGGGCAGGCCTGGCATCGACGAGCAGTACTTC.

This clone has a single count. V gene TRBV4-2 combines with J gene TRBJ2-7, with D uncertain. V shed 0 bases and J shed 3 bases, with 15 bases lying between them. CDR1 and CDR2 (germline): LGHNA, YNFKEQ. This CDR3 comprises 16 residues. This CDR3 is CASSQDYSAEYYEQYF. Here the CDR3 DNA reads TGTGCCAGCAGCCAAGATTACTCGGCAGAATACTACGAGCAGTACTTC.

CDR3 region: CASSLRLDRGIEKLFF. Here the CDR3 DNA reads TGTGCCAGCAGCCTCCGGTTGGACAGGGGGATCGAAAAACTGTTTTTT. The chain combines TRBV5-6 with TRBJ1-4; 10 bases are a match to TRBD1. Looked up from germline, CDR1 is SGHDT and CDR2 is YYEEEE. The CDR3 loop spans 16 amino acids. Trimming removed 4 bases from V and 8 bases from J; junction bases left unmatched: 11.

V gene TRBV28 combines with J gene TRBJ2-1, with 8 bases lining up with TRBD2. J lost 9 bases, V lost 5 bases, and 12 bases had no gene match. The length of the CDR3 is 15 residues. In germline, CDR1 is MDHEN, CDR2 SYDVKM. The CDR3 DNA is TGTGCCAGCAGTCCCGGGTACGGGAGGGTGGCTGAGCAGTTCTTC. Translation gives CASSPGYGRVAEQFF. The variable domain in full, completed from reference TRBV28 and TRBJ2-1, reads DVKVTQSSRYLVKRTGEKVFLECVQDMDHENMFWYRQDPGLGLRLIYFSYDVKMKEKGDIPEGYSVSREKKERFSLILESASTNQTSMYLCASSPGYGRVAEQFFGPGTRLTVL.

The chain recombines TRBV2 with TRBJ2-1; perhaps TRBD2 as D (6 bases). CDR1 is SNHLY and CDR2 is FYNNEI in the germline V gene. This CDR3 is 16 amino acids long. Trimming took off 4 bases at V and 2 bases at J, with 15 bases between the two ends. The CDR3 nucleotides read TGTGCCAGCAGTGGGTTCGTGGCGGGAACCTACAATGAGCAGTTCTTC. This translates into CASSGFVAGTYNEQFF.

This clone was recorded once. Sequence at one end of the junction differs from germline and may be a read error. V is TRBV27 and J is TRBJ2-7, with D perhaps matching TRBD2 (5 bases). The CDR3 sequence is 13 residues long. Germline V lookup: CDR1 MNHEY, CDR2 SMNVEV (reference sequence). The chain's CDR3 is CASSYFSGPGEFF. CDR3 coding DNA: TGTGCCAGCAGTTACTTCTCCGGCCCCGGGGAGTTCTTC.

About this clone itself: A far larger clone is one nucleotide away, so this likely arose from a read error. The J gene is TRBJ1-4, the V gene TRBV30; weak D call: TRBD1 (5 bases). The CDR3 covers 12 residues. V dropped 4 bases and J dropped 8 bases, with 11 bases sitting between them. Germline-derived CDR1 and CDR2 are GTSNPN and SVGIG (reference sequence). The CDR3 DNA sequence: TGTGCCTGGAATGTGGGGGGGGAAAAACTGTTTTTT. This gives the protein CAWNVGGEKLFF. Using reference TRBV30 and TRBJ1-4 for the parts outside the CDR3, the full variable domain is SQTIHQWPATLVQPVGSPLSLECTVEGTSNPNLYWYRQAAGRGLQLLFYSVGIGQISSEVPQNLSASRPQDRQFILSSKKLLLSDSGFYLCAWNVGGEKLFFGSGTQLSVL.

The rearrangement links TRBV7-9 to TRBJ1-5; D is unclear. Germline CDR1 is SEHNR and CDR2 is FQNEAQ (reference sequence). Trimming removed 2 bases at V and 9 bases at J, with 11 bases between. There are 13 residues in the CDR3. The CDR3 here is CASSLSSPTPQHF. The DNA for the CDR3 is TGTGCCAGCAGCTTATCGAGTCCGACGCCCCAGCATTTT.

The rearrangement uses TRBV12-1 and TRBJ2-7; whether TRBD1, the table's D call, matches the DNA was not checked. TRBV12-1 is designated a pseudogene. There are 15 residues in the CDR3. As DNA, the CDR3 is TGTGCCAGCAGCTTACTGGACAGAAAGAACTACGAGCAGTACTTC. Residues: CASSLLDRKNYEQYF.

CDR3 protein: CASSVSGRANGELFF. Here the CDR3 DNA reads TGTGCCAGCAGCGTTAGCGGGAGGGCCAACGGGGAGCTGTTTTTT. The J gene is TRBJ2-2, the V gene TRBV9, with 11 bases identical to TRBD2. Germline lookup yields CDR1 SGDLS and CDR2 YYNGEE. Trimming cost V 2 bases and J 7 bases; bases outside gene matches: 4. This CDR3 contains 15 residues.

CDR3 loop: CASSPGKGPSGDCGYTF. In nucleotides, the CDR3 is TGTGCCAGCAGCCCAGGTAAAGGCCCGTCAGGGGACTGTGGCTACACCTTC. The V call is TRBV5-4, the J call TRBJ1-2, with D maybe TRBD1 (6 bases). The V gene lost 4 bases and the J gene lost 7 bases, with 26 bases spanning the gap. CDR3 length: 17 amino acids. Germline V lookup: CDR1 SGHNT, CDR2 YYREEE (reference sequence). The whole variable domain, filled in from reference TRBV5-4 and TRBJ1-2, reads ETGVTQSPTHLIKTRGQQVTLRCSSQSGHNTVSWYQQALGQGPQFIFQYYREEENGRGNFPPRFSGLQFPNYSSELNVNALELDDSALYLCASSPGKGPSGDCGYTFGSGTRLTVV.

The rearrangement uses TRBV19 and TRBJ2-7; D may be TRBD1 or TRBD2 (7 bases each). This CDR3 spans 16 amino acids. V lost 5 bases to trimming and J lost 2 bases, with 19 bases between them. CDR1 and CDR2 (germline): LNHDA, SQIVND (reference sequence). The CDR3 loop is CASSPPAGQHTYEQYF. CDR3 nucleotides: TGTGCCAGTAGTCCCCCAGCGGGACAGCATACCTACGAGCAGTACTTC.

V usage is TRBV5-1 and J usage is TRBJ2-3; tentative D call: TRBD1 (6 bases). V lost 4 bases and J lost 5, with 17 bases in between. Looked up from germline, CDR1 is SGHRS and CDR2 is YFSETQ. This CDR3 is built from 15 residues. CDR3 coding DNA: TGCGCCAGCAGCCCGTCAGGGGTATTAGGAGATACGCAGTATTTT. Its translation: CASSPSGVLGDTQYF. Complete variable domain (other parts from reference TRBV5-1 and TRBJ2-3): KAGVTQTPRYLIKTRGQQVTLSCSPISGHRSVSWYQQTPGQGLQFLFEYFSETQRNKGNFPGRFSGRQFSNSRSEMNVSTLELGDSALYLCASSPSGVLGDTQYFGPGTRLTVL.

CDR3 nucleotides: TGTGCCAGCAGTACCCCGCGGGACATCTCCTACGAGCAGTACTTC. This codes for CASSTPRDISYEQYF. The chain joins TRBV28 to TRBJ2-7; D may be TRBD1 or TRBD2 (6 bases each). The ends were cut back, 5 bases at V and 0 bases at J, with 14 bases in the middle. Germline V gives CDR1 MDHEN, CDR2 SYDVKM. This CDR3 is built from 15 residues.

The CDR3 loop reads CASSPVGRTEAFF. As DNA, the CDR3 is TGTGCCAGCAGCCCCGTGGGGAGAACTGAAGCTTTCTTT. V and J are TRBV27 and TRBJ1-1; D uncertain. Germline V gives CDR1 MNHEY, CDR2 SMNVEV (reference sequence). The CDR3 spans 13 residues. Trimming took off 6 bases at V and 5 bases at J, with 13 bases between the two ends.

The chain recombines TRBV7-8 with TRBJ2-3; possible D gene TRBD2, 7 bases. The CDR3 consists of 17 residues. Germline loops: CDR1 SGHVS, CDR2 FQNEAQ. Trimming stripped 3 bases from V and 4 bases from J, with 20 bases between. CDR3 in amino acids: CASSFHPAGAGADTQYF. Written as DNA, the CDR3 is TGTGCCAGCAGCTTCCACCCCGCGGGGGCAGGGGCAGATACGCAGTATTTT.

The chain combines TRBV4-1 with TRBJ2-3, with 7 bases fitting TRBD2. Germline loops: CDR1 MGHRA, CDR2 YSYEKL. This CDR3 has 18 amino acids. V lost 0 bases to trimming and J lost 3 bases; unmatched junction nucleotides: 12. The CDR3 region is CASSQDGREAGVTDTQYF. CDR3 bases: TGCGCCAGCAGCCAAGACGGTAGGGAGGCGGGAGTGACAGATACGCAGTATTTT.

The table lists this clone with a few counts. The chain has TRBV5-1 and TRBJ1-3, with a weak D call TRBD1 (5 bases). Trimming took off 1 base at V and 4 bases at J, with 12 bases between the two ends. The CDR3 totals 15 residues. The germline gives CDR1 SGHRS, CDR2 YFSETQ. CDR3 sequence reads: CASSLNGGEGNTIYF. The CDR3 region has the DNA TGCGCCAGCAGCTTGAATGGGGGAGAAGGAAACACCATATATTTT.

The chain's CDR3 is CASRTGGAGDTQYF. In DNA form, the CDR3 reads TGCGCCAGTCGTACAGGGGGCGCTGGAGATACGCAGTATTTT. The rearrangement links TRBV5-1 to TRBJ2-3, with 9 nucleotides matching TRBD1. Germline trimming cut 8 bases from V and 5 bases from J; bases unmatched to any gene: 9. The V gene's germline CDR1 is SGHRS and CDR2 YFSETQ. The CDR3 loop spans 14 amino acids.